The source of this T cell receptor (beta chain) is a study of control samples from healthy donors and cancer patients (TCRdb year 2020). Trimming removed 4 bases from V and 0 bases from J, leaving 9 bases between the germline ends. The germline V gene sets CDR1 to KGHDR and CDR2 to SFDVKD. Counted from cysteine to phenylalanine, this CDR3 has 15 amino acids. Only CDR3 DNA is held: 45 bases, read in frame from base 1. Library preparation used the immunoSEQ multiplex PCR assay. Imported from immuneACCESS, the table was reduced by TCRdb to in-frame sequences with V and J called. These copies leave out some clones; in studies compared against another copy, an unresolved V gene accounts for under half, and the cause of the remainder is not known. A total of around 230,000 clones appear in this sample, roughly 94% of them only once. The top ten constitute approximately 1.5% of the sample. Regarding this clone: There is no known antigen for this receptor. Base qualities are missing; no much larger clone stands one base away.

The rearrangement joined TRBV24-1 to TRBJ1-5; the D gene is perhaps TRBD1, on 6 matching bases. The clonotype comes from a man aged 50-60 years in good health. Sequencing used blood. The sequenced DNA is TGTGCCACCAGTGAACAGGGTCGTAGCAATCAGCCCCAGCATTTT. Translated, it gives CATSEQGRSNQPQHF.